One and the same sample provided the 2 T cell receptor beta chains below, sequenced in a study of T cell responses to AZD1222 COVID-19 vaccine. Some clones are missing from TCRdb's copy, which holds only in-frame ones; the method was immunoSEQ multiplex PCR. The sample contains more than 85,000 clones, around nine tenths of which appear only once. Sequencing used peripheral blood, obtained 28 days after the second AZD1222 dose. These receptors were collected from an adult who received the AZD1222 COVID-19 vaccine.

J is TRBJ2-3 and V is TRBV3-1 (or the pseudogene TRBV3-2); 9 bases map to TRBD2. Germline-derived CDR1 and CDR2 are LGHDT and YNNKEL (reference sequence). With 4 bases clipped from V and 5 bases from J, the junction kept 13 bases outside the gene matches. This CDR3 is built from 17 residues. DNA for the CDR3: TGTGCCAGCAGCCCCAGGACTAGCGAAGGTTTAATAGATACGCAGTATTTT. Translating gives CASSPRTSEGLIDTQYF.

This clone was seen only once. The chain employs TRBV18 and TRBJ1-1; unclear D gene. The CDR3 spans 14 residues. Germline values: CDR1 KGHSH, CDR2 LQKENI. Trimming took off 8 bases at V and 1 base at J, with 14 bases between the two ends. The chain's CDR3 is CASARVGSNTEAFF. The CDR3 DNA follows: TGTGCCAGCGCCAGAGTCGGTTCGAACACTGAAGCTTTCTTT.